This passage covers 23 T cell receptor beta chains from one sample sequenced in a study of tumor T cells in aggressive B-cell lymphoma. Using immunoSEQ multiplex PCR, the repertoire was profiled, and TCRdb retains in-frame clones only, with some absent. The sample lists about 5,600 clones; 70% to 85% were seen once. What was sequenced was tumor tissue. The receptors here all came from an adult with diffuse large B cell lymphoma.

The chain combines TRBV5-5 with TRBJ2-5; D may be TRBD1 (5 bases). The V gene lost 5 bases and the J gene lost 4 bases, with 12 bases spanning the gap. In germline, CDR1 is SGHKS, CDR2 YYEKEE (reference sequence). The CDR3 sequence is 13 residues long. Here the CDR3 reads CASRPRQIETQYF. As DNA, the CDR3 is TGTGCCAGCAGGCCTCGACAGATAGAGACCCAGTACTTC. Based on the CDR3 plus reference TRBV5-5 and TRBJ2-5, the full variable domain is DAGVTQSPTHLIKTRGQQVTLRCSPISGHKSVSWYQQVLGQGPQFIFQYYEKEERGRGNFPDRFSARQFPNYSSELNVNALLLGDSALYLCASRPRQIETQYFGPGTRLLVL.

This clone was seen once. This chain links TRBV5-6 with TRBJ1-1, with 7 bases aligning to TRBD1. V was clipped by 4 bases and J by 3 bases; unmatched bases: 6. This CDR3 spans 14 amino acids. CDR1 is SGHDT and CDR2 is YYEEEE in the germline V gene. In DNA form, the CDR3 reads TGTGCCAGCAGCCTGTGGGACAGATACACTGAAGCTTTCTTT. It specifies CASSLWDRYTEAFF. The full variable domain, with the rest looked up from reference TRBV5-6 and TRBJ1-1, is DAGVTQSPTHLIKTRGQQVTLRCSPKSGHDTVSWYQQALGQGPQFIFQYYEEEERQRGNFPDRFSGHQFPNYSSELNVNALLLGDSALYLCASSLWDRYTEAFFGQGTRLTVV.

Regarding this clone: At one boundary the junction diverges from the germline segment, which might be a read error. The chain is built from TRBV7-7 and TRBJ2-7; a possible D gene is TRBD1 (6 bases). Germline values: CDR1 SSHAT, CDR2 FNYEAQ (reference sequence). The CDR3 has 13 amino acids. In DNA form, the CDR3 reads TGTGCTAGCAGCCCAACAGGGTCCTACGAGCAGTACTTC. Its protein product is CASSPTGSYEQYF.

The CDR3 DNA is TGTGCCAGCAGTTCCCGGGACAGACGCTACGAGCAGTACTTC. Translated: CASSSRDRRYEQYF. This chain links TRBV27 with TRBJ2-7; 7 bases line up with TRBD1. The CDR3 consists of 14 residues. Looked up from germline, CDR1 is MNHEY and CDR2 is SMNVEV (reference sequence). Germline trimming cut 4 bases from V and 3 bases from J; bases unmatched to any gene: 6.

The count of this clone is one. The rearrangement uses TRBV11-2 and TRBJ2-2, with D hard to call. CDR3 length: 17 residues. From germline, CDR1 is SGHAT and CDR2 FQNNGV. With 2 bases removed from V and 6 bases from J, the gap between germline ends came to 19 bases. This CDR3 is CASSLSQYVLVPGELFF. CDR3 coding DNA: TGTGCCAGCAGCTTATCGCAGTATGTGCTGGTGCCCGGGGAGCTGTTTTTT.

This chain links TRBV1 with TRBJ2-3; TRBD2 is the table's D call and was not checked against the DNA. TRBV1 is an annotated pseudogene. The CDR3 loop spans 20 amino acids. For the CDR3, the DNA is TGCACCAGCAGCCAAGATGGTCGGGGCCTAGCGGGGACTAGCACAGATACGCAGTATTTT. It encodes CTSSQDGRGLAGTSTDTQYF.

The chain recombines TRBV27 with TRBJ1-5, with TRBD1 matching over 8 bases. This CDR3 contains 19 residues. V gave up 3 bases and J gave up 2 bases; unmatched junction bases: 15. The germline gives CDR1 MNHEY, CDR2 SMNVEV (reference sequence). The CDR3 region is CASSFGDRGTLRRNQPQHF. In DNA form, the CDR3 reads TGTGCCAGCAGTTTCGGAGACAGGGGAACTCTTAGACGCAATCAGCCCCAGCATTTT.

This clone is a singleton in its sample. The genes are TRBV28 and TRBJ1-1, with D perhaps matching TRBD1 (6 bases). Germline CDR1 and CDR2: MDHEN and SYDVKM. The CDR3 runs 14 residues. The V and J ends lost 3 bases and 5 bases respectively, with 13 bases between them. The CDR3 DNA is TGTGCCAGCAGTTTGGGCCTCCAGGGGACTGAAGCTTTCTTT. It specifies CASSLGLQGTEAFF.

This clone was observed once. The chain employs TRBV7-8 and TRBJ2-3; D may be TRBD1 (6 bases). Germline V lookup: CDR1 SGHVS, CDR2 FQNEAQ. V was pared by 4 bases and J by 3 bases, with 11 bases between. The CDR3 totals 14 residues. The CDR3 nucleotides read TGTGCCAGCAGCTCCGCCAGGGGTACAGATACGCAGTATTTT. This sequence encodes CASSSARGTDTQYF.

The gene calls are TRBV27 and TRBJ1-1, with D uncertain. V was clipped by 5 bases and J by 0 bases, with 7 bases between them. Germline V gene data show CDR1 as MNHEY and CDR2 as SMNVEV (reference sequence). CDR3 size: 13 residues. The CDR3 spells CASSRRVNTEAFF. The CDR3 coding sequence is TGTGCCAGCAGTCGGAGAGTGAACACTGAAGCTTTCTTT.

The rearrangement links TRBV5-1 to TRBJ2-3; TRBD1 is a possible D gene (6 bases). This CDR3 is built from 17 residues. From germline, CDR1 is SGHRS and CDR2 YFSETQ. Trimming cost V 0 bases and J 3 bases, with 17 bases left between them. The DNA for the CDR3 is TGCGCCAGCAGCTTGGTTAAGGGGGTTATGCGGACAGATACGCAGTATTTT. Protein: CASSLVKGVMRTDTQYF.

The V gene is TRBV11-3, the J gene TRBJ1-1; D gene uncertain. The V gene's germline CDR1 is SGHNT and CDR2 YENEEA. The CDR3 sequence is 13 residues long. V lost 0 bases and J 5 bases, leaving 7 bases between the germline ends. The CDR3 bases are TGTGCCAGCAGCTTAGATCGAGGGACTGAAGCTTTCTTT. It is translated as CASSLDRGTEAFF.

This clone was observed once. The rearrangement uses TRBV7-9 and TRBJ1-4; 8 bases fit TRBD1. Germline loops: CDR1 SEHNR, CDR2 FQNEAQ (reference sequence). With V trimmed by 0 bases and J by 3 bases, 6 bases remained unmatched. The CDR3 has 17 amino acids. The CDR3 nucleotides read TGTGCCAGCAGCTTAGCTTCCAGGGGGCTGGCTAATGAAAAACTGTTTTTT. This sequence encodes CASSLASRGLANEKLFF.

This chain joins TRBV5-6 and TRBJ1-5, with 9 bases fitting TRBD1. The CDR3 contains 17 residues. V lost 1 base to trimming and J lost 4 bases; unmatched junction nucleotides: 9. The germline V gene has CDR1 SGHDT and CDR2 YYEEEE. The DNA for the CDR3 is TGTGCCAGCAGCTTGTACACGGGACAGGGTCATAATCAGCCCCAGCATTTT. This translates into CASSLYTGQGHNQPQHF.

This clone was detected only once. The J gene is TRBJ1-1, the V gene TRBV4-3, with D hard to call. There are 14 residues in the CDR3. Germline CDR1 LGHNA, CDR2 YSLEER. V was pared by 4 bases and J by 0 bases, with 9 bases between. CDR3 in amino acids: CASSRGGLNTEAFF. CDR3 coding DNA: TGCGCCAGCAGCCGAGGCGGTTTGAACACTGAAGCTTTCTTT.

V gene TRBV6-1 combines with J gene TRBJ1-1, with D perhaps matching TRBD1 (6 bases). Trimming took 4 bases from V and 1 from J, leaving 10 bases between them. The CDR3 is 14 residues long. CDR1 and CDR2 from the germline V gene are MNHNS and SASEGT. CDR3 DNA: TGTGCCAGCAGTGGACAGGTCCGGAACACTGAAGCTTTCTTT. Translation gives CASSGQVRNTEAFF.

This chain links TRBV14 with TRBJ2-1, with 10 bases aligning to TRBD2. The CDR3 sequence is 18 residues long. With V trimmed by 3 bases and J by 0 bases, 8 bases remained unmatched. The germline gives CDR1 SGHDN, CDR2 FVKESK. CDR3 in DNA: TGTGCCAGCAGCCATGCTAGCGGGAGATCGAGCTCCTACAATGAGCAGTTCTTC. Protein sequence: CASSHASGRSSSYNEQFF.

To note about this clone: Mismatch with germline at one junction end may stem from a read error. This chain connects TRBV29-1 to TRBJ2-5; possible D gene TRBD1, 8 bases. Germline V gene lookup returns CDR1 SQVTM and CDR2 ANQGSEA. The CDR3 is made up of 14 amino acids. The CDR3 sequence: CSASGGTGQETKYF. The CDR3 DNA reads TGCAGCGCCTCCGGGGGGACAGGACAAGAGACCAAGTACTTC.

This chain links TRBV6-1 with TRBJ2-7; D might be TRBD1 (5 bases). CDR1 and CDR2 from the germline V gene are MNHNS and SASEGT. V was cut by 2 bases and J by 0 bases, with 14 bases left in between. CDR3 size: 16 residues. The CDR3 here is CASSEWGTQASYEQYF. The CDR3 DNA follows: TGTGCCAGCAGTGAATGGGGCACCCAGGCCTCCTACGAGCAGTACTTC.

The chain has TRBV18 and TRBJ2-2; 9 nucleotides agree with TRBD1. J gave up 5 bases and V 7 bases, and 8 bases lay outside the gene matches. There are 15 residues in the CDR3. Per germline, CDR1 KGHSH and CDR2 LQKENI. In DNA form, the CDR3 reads TGTGCCAGCTGGACGGGACAGGGTTCGACCGGGGAGCTGTTTTTT. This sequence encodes CASWTGQGSTGELFF.

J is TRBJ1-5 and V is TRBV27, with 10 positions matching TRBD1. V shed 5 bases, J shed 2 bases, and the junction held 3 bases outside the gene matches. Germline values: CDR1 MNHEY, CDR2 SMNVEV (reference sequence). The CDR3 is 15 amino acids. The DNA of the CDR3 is TGTGCCAGCAGTCTAGGGACAGGGGGCAATCAGCCCCAGCATTTT. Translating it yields CASSLGTGGNQPQHF.

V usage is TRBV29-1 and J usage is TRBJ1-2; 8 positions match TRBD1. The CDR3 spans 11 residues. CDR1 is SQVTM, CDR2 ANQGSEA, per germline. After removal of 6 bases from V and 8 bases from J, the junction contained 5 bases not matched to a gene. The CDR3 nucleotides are TGCAGCGTCTGGACAGGGAAAGGCTACACCTTC. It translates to CSVWTGKGYTF.

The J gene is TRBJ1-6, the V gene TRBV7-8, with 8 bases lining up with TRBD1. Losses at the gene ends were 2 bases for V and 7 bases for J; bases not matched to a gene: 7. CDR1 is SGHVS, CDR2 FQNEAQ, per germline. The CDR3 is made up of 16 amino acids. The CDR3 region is CASSLLAGGLNSPLHF. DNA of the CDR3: TGTGCCAGCAGCTTATTGGCAGGGGGCCTGAATTCACCCCTCCACTTT.